The entry below describes one TCR beta chain. This sample was included in a study of shared clonotypes between healthy human individuals. Over several immunoSEQ plates, each subset's genomic DNA was distributed in even portions. Sequencing used immunoSEQ multiplex PCR; TCRdb keeps in-frame clones, though not all of them. The data show around 1.9 million clones, roughly 91% seen once. Naive CD8 cells lacked CD45RO and underwent positive selection for CCR7, leaving out terminally differentiated effector memory CD45RA+ cells. Free of recent acute infections or vaccinations, the donors were healthy HIV-negative adults. Donors comprised only Caucasian adults living in Nashville, Tennessee. Germline assignment: CDR1 ENHRY and CDR2 SYGVKD. Trimming took 8 bases from V and 5 from J; bases not matched to a gene: 10. This CDR3 region has 15 residues.

This clonotype was obtained from a man younger than 35 in good health. Some clones in this sample may be carry-over from other donors' samples. The chain couples TRBV10-3 to TRBJ2-1, with 9 bases that match TRBD2. The sample was naive CD8+ T cells from PBMCs. CDR3 in amino acids: CAIHEGGGRDNEQFF. CDR3 nucleotide sequence: TGTGCCATCCATGAGGGTGGCGGGAGGGACAATGAGCAGTTCTTC.